This TCR beta chain was found in a study of CD8 T cell repertoires and HIV-1 epitope variants. Study-wide context: Controls included no peptide, Ebola AY9 epitope, and a CMV, EBV, flu pool. Epitopes were three Gag families plus Nef HW9 and YT9. Enriched T cells were co-cultured with equal autologous T cell-negative cells.

TCR beta CDR3 was sequenced at survey depth on immunoSEQ. TCRdb keeps only in-frame clones here, not all; method: immunoSEQ multiplex PCR. The sample lists tens of thousands of clones; just under 75% were seen once. Losses at the gene ends were 1 base for V and 4 bases for J; bases not matched to a gene: 10. Per germline, CDR1 LNHNV and CDR2 YYDKDF (reference sequence). There are 18 residues in the CDR3. Sample: uncultured baseline CD8+ T cells from peripheral blood mononuclear cells (PBMCs). The J gene is TRBJ2-1, the V gene TRBV15; TRBD2 agrees at 10 bases. This clonotype was sampled from a male donor with HIV. DNA for the CDR3: TGTGCCACCAGCAGAGGACTAGCGGGTCGCTCGCAATACAATGAGCAGTTCTTC. Residues: CATSRGLAGRSQYNEQFF.